Listed below are T cell receptor beta chains from one sample, sequenced in a study of T-cell reconstitution after alpha-beta-depleted transplantation in children. TCRdb re-called the PCR reads through MiXCR, storing one row per CDR3 protein. This repertoire shows over 150,000 distinct CDR3 sequences, roughly 6.6% found once; its top ten account for 5% to 6.5%. The sample in question was PBMCs, obtained before TCRalphabeta/CD19-depleted stem cell transplant. The receptors here all came from a boy younger than 10 with acute lymphoblastic leukemia, due to receive a stem cell transplant. The CDR3 runs from the conserved cysteine through the conserved F or W. The D gene is left open where the match is weak. Clone sizes are given selectively: once, few, many, or a class where the clone is expanded.

clone size	V gene	D gene	J gene	CDR3 protein	CDR3 DNA
few	TRBV12-3/TRBV12-4	-	TRBJ2-2	CASSPTGAIRGTGELFF	TGTGCCAGCAGCCCAACCGGGGCCATACGCGGCACCGGGGAGCTGTTTTTT
-	TRBV20-1	-	TRBJ2-3	CSASLENTDTQYF	TGCAGTGCTAGTCTAGAGAACACAGATACGCAGTATTTT
-	TRBV27	TRBD1	TRBJ1-5	CASSSCGGQAECPQHF	TGTGCCAGCAGTTCATGCGGGGGACAGGCGGAATGTCCCCAGCATTTT
-	TRBV28	TRBD2	TRBJ2-7	CASSLGSGRGYELYF	TGTGCCAGCAGTTTAGGATCAGGGAGGGGCTACGAGCTGTACTTC
few	TRBV5-1	TRBD1	TRBJ2-1	CASSFTGAVSYNEQFF	TGCGCCAGCAGCTTCACAGGGGCCGTCTCCTACAATGAGCAGTTCTTC
few	TRBV7-2	-	TRBJ2-2	CASFARGELFF	TGTGCCAGCTTCGCCCGAGGGGAGCTGTTTTTT
many	TRBV20-1	-	TRBJ2-5	CSARVPTTSGRETQYF	TGCAGTGCTAGAGTCCCAACCACCAGCGGCAGAGAGACCCAGTACTTC
many	TRBV5-4	-	TRBJ2-1	CASSLVPSDEQFF	TGTGCCAGCAGCTTGGTTCCTAGCGATGAGCAGTTCTTC
many	TRBV29-1	TRBD1	TRBJ1-2	CSVGTGGSGYTF	TGCAGCGTTGGGACAGGGGGTTCTGGCTACACCTTC
many	TRBV7-8	-	TRBJ2-3	CASGLTWDSSTDTQYF	TGTGCCAGCGGCCTGACCTGGGACTCAAGCACAGATACGCAGTATTTT
few	TRBV6-4	-	TRBJ2-2	CASSDSGYTGELFF	TGTGCCAGCAGTGACTCAGGGTACACCGGGGAGCTGTTTTTT
many	TRBV6-2/TRBV6-3	TRBD2	TRBJ2-2	CASSWTSGATGELFF	TGTGCCAGCAGCTGGACTAGCGGGGCCACCGGGGAGCTGTTTTTT
many	TRBV28	TRBD1	TRBJ2-4	CASSPTGTGGNIQYF	TGTGCCAGCAGTCCCACTGGGACAGGGGGGAACATTCAGTACTTC
-	TRBV20-1	-	TRBJ1-1	CSASADTNTEAFF	TGCAGTGCTAGCGCTGACACGAACACTGAAGCTTTCTTT
few	TRBV7-9	TRBD2	TRBJ2-2	CASSWGGYDTGELFF	TGTGCCAGCAGCTGGGGGGGGTACGACACCGGGGAGCTGTTTTTT
many	TRBV20-1	-	TRBJ2-5	CSVRRGETQYF	TGCAGTGTTAGGAGGGGAGAGACCCAGTACTTC
few	TRBV20-1	TRBD2	TRBJ2-5	CSATGTSGIQETQYF	TGCAGTGCTACCGGGACTAGCGGGATTCAAGAGACCCAGTACTTC
many	TRBV29-1	-	TRBJ1-1	CSVKSGTNTEAFF	TGCAGCGTTAAATCCGGGACAAATACTGAAGCTTTCTTT
many	TRBV10-3	-	TRBJ2-3	CAISLASHADTQYF	TGTGCCATCAGTTTGGCCAGCCATGCAGATACGCAGTATTTT
many	TRBV6-2/TRBV6-3	-	TRBJ2-3	CASSYRAAQRDTQYF	TGTGCCAGCAGTTACAGAGCGGCCCAAAGGGATACGCAGTATTTT
few	TRBV28	-	TRBJ2-5	CASLYSGPPRTQYF	TGTGCCAGCCTGTATTCGGGACCGCCACGGACCCAGTACTTC
many	TRBV7-2	-	TRBJ2-3	CASSFRVTDTQYF	TGTGCCAGCAGCTTCAGGGTCACAGATACGCAGTATTTT
many	TRBV20-1	TRBD1	TRBJ1-2	CSAPLIDRGAGYTF	TGCAGTGCCCCATTAATTGACAGGGGGGCTGGCTACACCTTC
many	TRBV29-1	TRBD2	TRBJ2-1	CVSGTIVPNEQFF	TGCGTATCCGGGACTATCGTTCCCAATGAGCAGTTCTTC
-	TRBV10-3	-	TRBJ2-2	CAITPGAGTGELFF	TGTGCCATCACGCCCGGGGCGGGCACCGGGGAGCTGTTTTTT
many	TRBV20-1	-	TRBJ2-7	CSASQGLLNEQYF	TGCAGTGCTAGCCAAGGACTTCTAAACGAGCAGTACTTC
few	TRBV7-9	-	TRBJ1-1	CASSLRGGLLGTEAFF	TGTGCCAGCAGCTTAAGGGGCGGGCTTTTGGGCACTGAAGCTTTCTTT
many	TRBV28	-	TRBJ2-7	CASSSKSFRGFEQYF	TGTGCCAGCAGTTCCAAATCTTTCCGCGGGTTCGAGCAGTACTTC
few	TRBV6-1	TRBD2	TRBJ2-2	CASRHFRRGGGDATGELFF	TGTGCCAGCAGACACTTTCGGCGGGGGGGCGGCGATGCCACCGGGGAGCTGTTTTTT
few	TRBV5-1	-	TRBJ2-7	CASSFRDSAYEQYF	TGCGCCAGCAGCTTCCGGGACTCGGCCTACGAGCAGTACTTC
many	TRBV7-9	TRBD1	TRBJ2-1	CASSRTGEDYNEQFF	TGTGCCAGCAGCCGGACAGGGGAGGATTACAATGAGCAGTTCTTC
many	TRBV7-2	TRBD2	TRBJ2-2	CASSLVRGVYTGELFF	TGTGCCAGCAGCTTAGTGCGGGGGGTTTACACCGGGGAGCTGTTTTTT
-	TRBV20-1	-	TRBJ2-2	CSARATDSGELFF	TGCAGTGCTAGGGCCACCGACTCCGGGGAGCTGTTTTTT
few	TRBV15	TRBD1	TRBJ1-1	CATSGQGATEAFF	TGTGCCACCTCAGGACAGGGGGCAACTGAAGCTTTCTTT
-	TRBV19	-	TRBJ1-5	CASSIEGEGQPQHF	TGTGCCAGTAGTATCGAGGGTGAAGGACAGCCCCAGCATTTT
many	TRBV9	-	TRBJ2-1	CASSVVGEQFF	TGTGCCAGCAGCGTAGTCGGTGAGCAGTTCTTC
few	TRBV6-1	-	TRBJ1-1	CASSRGENTEAFF	TGTGCCAGCAGCCGGGGAGAGAACACTGAAGCTTTCTTT
many	TRBV7-2	-	TRBJ2-1	CASSSPPLGNEQFF	TGTGCCAGCAGCTCCCCCCCCCTTGGCAATGAGCAGTTCTTC
many	TRBV11-2	-	TRBJ1-3	CASSLGPATIYF	TGTGCCAGCAGCTTGGGCCCAGCCACCATATATTTT
many	TRBV9	TRBD2	TRBJ2-1	CASSPWTSRYNEQFF	TGTGCCAGCAGCCCTTGGACTAGCCGATACAATGAGCAGTTCTTC
many	TRBV25-1	-	TRBJ2-7	CASSGGGGVDEQYF	TGTGCCAGCAGTGGGGGTGGGGGAGTGGACGAGCAGTACTTC
many	TRBV20-1	-	TRBJ2-3	CSARRGGGISTDTQYF	TGCAGTGCTAGACGGGGAGGGGGAATTAGCACAGATACGCAGTATTTT
-	TRBV28	-	TRBJ1-2	CALGHILHGYTF	TGTGCTTTAGGGCACATTTTACATGGCTACACCTTC
many	TRBV6-1	-	TRBJ2-3	CASTLGGSTDTQYF	TGTGCCAGCACCCTAGGGGGGAGCACAGATACGCAGTATTTT
many	TRBV6-4	-	TRBJ2-1	CASSPEAGYNNEQFF	TGTGCCAGCAGCCCAGAGGCAGGGTACAACAATGAGCAGTTCTTC
many	TRBV20-1	TRBD1	TRBJ1-4	CSAGQGREKLFF	TGCAGTGCCGGACAGGGTAGGGAAAAACTGTTTTTT
many	TRBV20-1	TRBD2	TRBJ2-7	CRVAGSYEQYF	TGCAGAGTAGCGGGCTCCTACGAGCAGTACTTC
-	TRBV20-1	-	TRBJ2-1	CSAREDSNLNEQFF	TGCAGTGCTAGAGAAGACTCGAACCTCAATGAGCAGTTCTTC
-	TRBV6-2/TRBV6-3	-	TRBJ2-1	CASSLRVLDEQFF	TGTGCCAGCAGTTTAAGGGTTTTGGATGAGCAGTTCTTC